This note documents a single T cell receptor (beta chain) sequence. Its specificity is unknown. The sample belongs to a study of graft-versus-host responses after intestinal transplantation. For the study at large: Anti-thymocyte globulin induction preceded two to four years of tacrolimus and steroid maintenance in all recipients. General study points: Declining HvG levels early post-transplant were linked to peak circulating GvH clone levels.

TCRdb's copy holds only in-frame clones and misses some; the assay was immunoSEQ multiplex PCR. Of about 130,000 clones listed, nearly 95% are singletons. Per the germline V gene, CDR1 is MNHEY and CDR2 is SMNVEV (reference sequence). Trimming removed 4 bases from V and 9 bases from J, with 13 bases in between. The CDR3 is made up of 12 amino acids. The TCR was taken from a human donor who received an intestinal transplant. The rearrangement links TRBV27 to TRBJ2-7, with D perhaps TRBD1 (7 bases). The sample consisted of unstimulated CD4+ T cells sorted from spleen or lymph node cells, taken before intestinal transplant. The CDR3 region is CASSYAGGTQYF. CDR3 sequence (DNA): TGTGCCAGCAGTTACGCAGGGGGGACGCAGTACTTC.